The rows below give T cell receptor beta chains drawn from one sample of a study of T cell responses to AZD1222 COVID-19 vaccine. Sequencing was performed with immunoSEQ multiplex PCR; in TCRdb, only in-frame clones are kept and a portion is missing. The top ten hold 9.8% of the sample, which has about 120,000 clones, roughly 87% seen once. The sample in question was peripheral blood, obtained on day 0 of AZD1222 vaccination. These receptors were collected from an adult in good health. CDR3s include the opening cysteine and the closing phenylalanine or tryptophan. Each record gives: CDR3 DNA, CDR3 protein, J gene, D gene, V gene, clone size. A D gene is named only where the DNA matches it firmly. Rows may omit the clone size; those that give it use once, few, many or a size class.

TGTGCCAGCAGCTCGGGCCTCTATGGCTACACCTTC	CASSSGLYGYTF	TRBJ1-2	NA	TRBV11-3	NA
TGTGCCACCAATCCAGGGGGCGATAGCAATCAGCCCCAGCATTTT	CATNPGGDSNQPQHF	TRBJ1-5	TRBD1	TRBV15	NA
TGTGCCAGCAAGCGGACAGGAAGTGGCTACACCTTC	CASKRTGSGYTF	TRBJ1-2	TRBD1	TRBV25-1	few
TGTGCCAGCAGTCGCTCGACGGAGACAGAACTGTTTTTT	CASSRSTETELFF	TRBJ1-4	NA	TRBV6-4	NA
TGTGCCAGCAGACTCACTAGCGCCTCCTACGAGCAGTACTTC	CASRLTSASYEQYF	TRBJ2-7	TRBD2	TRBV2	NA
TGTGCCAGCAGTACAGGGAGCATAAACACTGAAGCTTTCTTT	CASSTGSINTEAFF	TRBJ1-1	NA	TRBV9	NA
TGCGCCAGCAGTGATTGGGGGGCGGGGGGATACACCGGGGAGCTGTTTTTT	CASSDWGAGGYTGELFF	TRBJ2-2	TRBD2	TRBV10-2	once
TGTGCCAGCAGTGCTACAGGGAACTATGGCTACACCTTC	CASSATGNYGYTF	TRBJ1-2	NA	TRBV7-3	few
TGTGCCAGCAGTTTACTCGGGACAGGGGGCGAGCAGTACTTC	CASSLLGTGGEQYF	TRBJ2-7	TRBD1	TRBV27	NA
TGCAGTGCTAGTTTGCCGCGGGGACACTACGAGCAGTACTTC	CSASLPRGHYEQYF	TRBJ2-7	NA	TRBV20-1	NA
TGTGCCAGCAGCGGCGCAGGGGGCGGCTACACCTTC	CASSGAGGGYTF	TRBJ1-2	TRBD1	TRBV9	NA
TGTGCCAGCAGCCTCCACAGGTCCCAAGAGACCCAGTACTTC	CASSLHRSQETQYF	TRBJ2-5	NA	TRBV3-1/TRBV3-2	NA
TGTGCCAGCAGTGAAATAGGAACAGGGCTCCGCTACGAGCAGTACTTC	CASSEIGTGLRYEQYF	TRBJ2-7	NA	TRBV6-1	NA
TGTGCCAGCAGTCGCGGTGGTTCGTTGGGGGGGACTGGAAACACCATATATTTT	CASSRGGSLGGTGNTIYF	TRBJ1-3	NA	TRBV7-6	once
TGTGCCAGCTCACCGGGACAGGGGGCATCGGATACGCAGTATTTT	CASSPGQGASDTQYF	TRBJ2-3	TRBD1	TRBV18	NA
TGTGCCAGCAGCTTAAACGGAAACACCGGGGAGCTGTTTTTT	CASSLNGNTGELFF	TRBJ2-2	NA	TRBV7-3	NA
TGTGCCAGCAGCTTGGGACTCGACAGGGGCTACGAGCAGTACTTC	CASSLGLDRGYEQYF	TRBJ2-7	TRBD1	TRBV5-4	few
TGTGCCAGCAGCTTACTTCAGGACACAGATACGCAGTATTTT	CASSLLQDTDTQYF	TRBJ2-3	NA	TRBV7-9	NA
TGTGCCAGCAGCTTTTCCTCGGGGGCAGTCGCCTACGAGCAGTACTTC	CASSFSSGAVAYEQYF	TRBJ2-7	NA	TRBV27	few
TGTGCCAGCGGACCGGGACTAGTGAGTCCAGATACGCAGTATTTT	CASGPGLVSPDTQYF	TRBJ2-3	TRBD2	TRBV27	NA
TGTGCCAGCAGCCTCATCCAAACAACCAGGGGAGAGCAGTACTTC	CASSLIQTTRGEQYF	TRBJ2-7	NA	TRBV3-1/TRBV3-2	NA
TGTGCCAGCTCGGGCGGTGGGGAGCTGTTTTTT	CASSGGGELFF	TRBJ2-2	NA	TRBV7-3	NA
TGTGCCAGCAGTTTACAGCTAGCGGGAGGCGCCGGGTACGAGCAGTACTTC	CASSLQLAGGAGYEQYF	TRBJ2-7	TRBD2	TRBV28	NA
TGTGCCAGCAGCTTAGCTCTGGCGGGAGGCTCCTACGAGCAGTACTTC	CASSLALAGGSYEQYF	TRBJ2-7	TRBD2	TRBV11-3	NA
TGTGCCTGGAGGGAACTCAGCTCCTACAATGAGCAGTTCTTC	CAWRELSSYNEQFF	TRBJ2-1	NA	TRBV30	NA
TGCGCCACCAGACGAGGTGCAGGGGAAGAGACCCAGTACTTC	CATRRGAGEETQYF	TRBJ2-5	NA	TRBV5-1	NA
TGTGCCAGCAGGTCCTCGCGGGACAGGCCGCTGGGCGCTGAAGCTTTCTTT	CASRSSRDRPLGAEAFF	TRBJ1-1	TRBD1	TRBV27	NA
TGTGCCTGGAGTAAAGACAGGGCTTTAGAGCAGTACTTC	CAWSKDRALEQYF	TRBJ2-7	TRBD1	TRBV30	few
TGTGCCAGCAGCCAAGCTCTGGCGGGACAGCAGATTAACTATGGCTACACCTTC	CASSQALAGQQINYGYTF	TRBJ1-2	TRBD1	TRBV4-2	NA
TGCGCCAGCAGCCCCCTGGGAGGGGGCAGCACTGAAGCTTTCTTT	CASSPLGGGSTEAFF	TRBJ1-1	TRBD1	TRBV5-1	NA
TGTGCCAGCAGCACGAGCGGGAGTTTCTCAGATACGCAGTATTTT	CASSTSGSFSDTQYF	TRBJ2-3	TRBD2	TRBV9	NA
TGTGCCAGCAGCCAAGACGGGGTGAACACTGAAGCTTTCTTT	CASSQDGVNTEAFF	TRBJ1-1	NA	TRBV3-1/TRBV3-2	NA
TGTGCCAGCAGCCGGGGACCTTTCGACACTGAAGCTTTCTTT	CASSRGPFDTEAFF	TRBJ1-1	NA	TRBV3-1/TRBV3-2	NA
TGTGCCAGTAGTAGAGTCCCCAGGCCTCCCTATGGCTACACCTTC	CASSRVPRPPYGYTF	TRBJ1-2	NA	TRBV19	NA
TGTGCCAGCAATTCACCCCTCCACTTT	CASNSPLHF	TRBJ1-6	NA	TRBV21-1	NA
TGTGCCAGCAGTTTATCGGGTAGGGGGCGCAACTATGGCTACACCTTC	CASSLSGRGRNYGYTF	TRBJ1-2	TRBD1	TRBV27	NA
TGTGCCAGCAGCTTCCGGGACAGGGGGCAAATTTATGGCTACACCTTC	CASSFRDRGQIYGYTF	TRBJ1-2	TRBD1	TRBV7-6	NA
TGTGCCAGCAGCCTCCGGACAGCCTCGGGGCAGTTCTTC	CASSLRTASGQFF	TRBJ2-1	NA	TRBV12-3/TRBV12-4	once